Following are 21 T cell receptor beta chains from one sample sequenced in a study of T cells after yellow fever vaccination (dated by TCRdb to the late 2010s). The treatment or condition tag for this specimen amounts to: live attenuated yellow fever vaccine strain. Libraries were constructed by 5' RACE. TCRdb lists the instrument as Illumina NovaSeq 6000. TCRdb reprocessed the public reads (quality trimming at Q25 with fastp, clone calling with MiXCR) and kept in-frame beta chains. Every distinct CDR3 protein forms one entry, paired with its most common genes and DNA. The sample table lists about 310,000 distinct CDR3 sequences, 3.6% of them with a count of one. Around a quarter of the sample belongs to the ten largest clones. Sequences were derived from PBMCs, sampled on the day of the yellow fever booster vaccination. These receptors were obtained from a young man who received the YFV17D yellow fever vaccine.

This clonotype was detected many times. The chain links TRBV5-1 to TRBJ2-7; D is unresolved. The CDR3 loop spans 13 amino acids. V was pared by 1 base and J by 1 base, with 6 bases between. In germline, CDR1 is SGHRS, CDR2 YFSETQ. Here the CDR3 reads CASSLSQSYEQYF. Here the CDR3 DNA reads TGCGCCAGCAGCTTGTCCCAATCCTACGAGCAGTACTTC.

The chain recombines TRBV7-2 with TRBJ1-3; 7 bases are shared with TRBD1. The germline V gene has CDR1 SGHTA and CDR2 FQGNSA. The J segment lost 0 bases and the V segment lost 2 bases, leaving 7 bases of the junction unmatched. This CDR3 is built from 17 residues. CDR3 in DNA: TGTGCCAGCAGCTTACAACGACAGGGCCTCTCTGGAAACACCATATATTTT. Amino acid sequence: CASSLQRQGLSGNTIYF.

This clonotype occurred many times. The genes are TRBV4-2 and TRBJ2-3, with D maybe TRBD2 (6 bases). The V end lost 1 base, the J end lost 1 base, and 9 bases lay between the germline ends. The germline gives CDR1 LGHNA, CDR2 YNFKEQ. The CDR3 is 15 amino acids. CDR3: CASSQGGGRTDTQYF. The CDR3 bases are TGTGCCAGCAGCCAAGGCGGAGGGCGCACAGATACGCAGTATTTT.

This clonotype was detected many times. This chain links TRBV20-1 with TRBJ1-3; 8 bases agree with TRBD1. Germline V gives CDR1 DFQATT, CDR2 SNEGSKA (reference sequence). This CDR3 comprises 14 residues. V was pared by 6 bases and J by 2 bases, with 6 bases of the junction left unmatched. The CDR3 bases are TGCAGTGCCCGGACAGGGTTAACTGGAAACACCATATATTTT. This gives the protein CSARTGLTGNTIYF.

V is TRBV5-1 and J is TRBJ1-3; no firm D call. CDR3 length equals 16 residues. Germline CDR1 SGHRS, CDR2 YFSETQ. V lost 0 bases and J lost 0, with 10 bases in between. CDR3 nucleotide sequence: TGCGCCAGCAGCTTGGTTAGCGGGGACTCTGGAAACACCATATATTTT. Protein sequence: CASSLVSGDSGNTIYF.

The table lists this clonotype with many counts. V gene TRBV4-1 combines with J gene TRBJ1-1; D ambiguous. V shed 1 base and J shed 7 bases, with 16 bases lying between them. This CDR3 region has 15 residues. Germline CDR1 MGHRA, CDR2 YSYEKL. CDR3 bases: TGCGCCAGCAGCCAAGGCCGTCCCGCCGGTGGTGAAGCTTTCTTT. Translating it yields CASSQGRPAGGEAFF.

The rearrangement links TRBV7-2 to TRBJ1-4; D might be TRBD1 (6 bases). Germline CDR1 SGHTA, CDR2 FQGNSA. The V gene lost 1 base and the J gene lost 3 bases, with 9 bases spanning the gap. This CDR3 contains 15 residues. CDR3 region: CASSLVYRANEKLFF. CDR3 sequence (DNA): TGTGCCAGCAGCTTAGTCTACAGGGCTAATGAAAAACTGTTTTTT.

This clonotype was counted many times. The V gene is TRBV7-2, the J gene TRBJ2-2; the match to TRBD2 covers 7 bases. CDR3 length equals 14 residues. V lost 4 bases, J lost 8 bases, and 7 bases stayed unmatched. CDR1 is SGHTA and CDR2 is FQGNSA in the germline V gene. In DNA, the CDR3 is TGTGCCAGCAGCTGGGGGGGATCCCTGGGGGAGCTGTTTTTT. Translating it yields CASSWGGSLGELFF.

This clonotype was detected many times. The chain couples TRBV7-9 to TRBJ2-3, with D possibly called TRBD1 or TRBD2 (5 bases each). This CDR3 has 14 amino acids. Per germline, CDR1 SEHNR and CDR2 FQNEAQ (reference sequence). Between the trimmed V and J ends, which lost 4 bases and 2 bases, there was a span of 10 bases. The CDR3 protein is CASSWTGPTDTQYF. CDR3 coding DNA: TGTGCCAGCAGCTGGACGGGGCCCACAGATACGCAGTATTTT.

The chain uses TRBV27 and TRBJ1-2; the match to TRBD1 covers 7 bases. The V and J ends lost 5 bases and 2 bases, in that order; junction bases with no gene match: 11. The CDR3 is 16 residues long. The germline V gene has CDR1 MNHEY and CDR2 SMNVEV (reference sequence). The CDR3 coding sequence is TGTGCCAGCAGTCTCCTTGGACAGGCTGCCAACTATGGCTACACCTTC. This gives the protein CASSLLGQAANYGYTF.

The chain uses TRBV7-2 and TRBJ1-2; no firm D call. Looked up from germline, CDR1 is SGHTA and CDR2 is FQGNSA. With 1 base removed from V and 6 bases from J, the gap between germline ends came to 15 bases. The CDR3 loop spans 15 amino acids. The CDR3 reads CASSLVRGFENGYTF. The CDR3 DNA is TGTGCCAGCAGCTTAGTGCGGGGTTTTGAAAATGGCTACACCTTC.

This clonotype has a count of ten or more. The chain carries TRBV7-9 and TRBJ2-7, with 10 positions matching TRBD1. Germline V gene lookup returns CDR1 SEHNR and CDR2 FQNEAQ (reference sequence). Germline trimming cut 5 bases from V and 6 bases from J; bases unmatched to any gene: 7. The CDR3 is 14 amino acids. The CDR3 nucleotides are TGTGCCAGCAGCCCCGGGACAGGGGAGGCCGAGCAGTACTTC. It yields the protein CASSPGTGEAEQYF.

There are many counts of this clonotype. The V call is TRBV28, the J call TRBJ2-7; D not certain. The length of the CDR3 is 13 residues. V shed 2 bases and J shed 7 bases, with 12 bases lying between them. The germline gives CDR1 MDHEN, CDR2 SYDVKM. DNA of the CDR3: TGTGCCAGCAGTTTAGTTAGCAACGAGGAGCAGTACGTC. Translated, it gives CASSLVSNEEQYV.

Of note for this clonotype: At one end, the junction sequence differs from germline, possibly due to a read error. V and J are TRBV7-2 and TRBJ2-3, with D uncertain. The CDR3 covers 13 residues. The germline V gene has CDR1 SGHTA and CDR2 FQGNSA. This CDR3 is CACSLAVRDTQYF. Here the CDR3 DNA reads TGTGCCTGCAGCTTGGCAGTGAGAGATACGCAGTATTTT.

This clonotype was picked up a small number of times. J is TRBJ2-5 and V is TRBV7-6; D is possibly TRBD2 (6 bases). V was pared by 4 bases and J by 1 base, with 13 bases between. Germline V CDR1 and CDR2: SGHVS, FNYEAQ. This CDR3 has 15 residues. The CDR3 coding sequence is TGTGCCAGCAGCTCTAGTATCGGGAGCCAAGAGACCCAGTACTTC. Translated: CASSSSIGSQETQYF.

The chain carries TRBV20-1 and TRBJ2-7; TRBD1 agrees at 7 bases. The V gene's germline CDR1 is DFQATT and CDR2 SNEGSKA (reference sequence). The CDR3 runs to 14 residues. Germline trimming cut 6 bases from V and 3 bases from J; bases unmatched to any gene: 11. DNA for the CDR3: TGCAGTGCATGGGAAGGGGGCGCGGACTACGAGCAGTACTTC. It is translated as CSAWEGGADYEQYF.

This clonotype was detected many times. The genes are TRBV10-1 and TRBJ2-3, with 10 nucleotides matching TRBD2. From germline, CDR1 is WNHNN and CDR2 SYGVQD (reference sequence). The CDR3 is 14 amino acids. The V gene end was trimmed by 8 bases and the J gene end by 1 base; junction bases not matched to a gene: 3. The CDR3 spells CASGGLAGTDTQYF. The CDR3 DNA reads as TGCGCCAGCGGAGGACTAGCGGGCACAGATACGCAGTATTTT.

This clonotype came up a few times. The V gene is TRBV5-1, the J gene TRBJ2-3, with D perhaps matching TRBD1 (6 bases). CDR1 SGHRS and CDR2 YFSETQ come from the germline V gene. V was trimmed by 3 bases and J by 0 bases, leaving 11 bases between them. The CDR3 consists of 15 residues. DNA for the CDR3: TGCGCCAGCAGCTCCGGGACACCTAGCACAGATACGCAGTATTTT. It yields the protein CASSSGTPSTDTQYF. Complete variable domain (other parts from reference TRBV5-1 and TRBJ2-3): KAGVTQTPRYLIKTRGQQVTLSCSPISGHRSVSWYQQTPGQGLQFLFEYFSETQRNKGNFPGRFSGRQFSNSRSEMNVSTLELGDSALYLCASSSGTPSTDTQYFGPGTRLTVL.

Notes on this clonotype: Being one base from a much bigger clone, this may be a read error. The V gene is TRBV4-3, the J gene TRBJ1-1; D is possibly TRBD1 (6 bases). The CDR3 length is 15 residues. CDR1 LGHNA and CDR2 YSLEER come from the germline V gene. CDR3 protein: CASSPQGIMNTEDFF. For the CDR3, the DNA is TGCGCCAGCAGCCCCCAGGGGATCATGAACACTGAAGATTTCTTT.

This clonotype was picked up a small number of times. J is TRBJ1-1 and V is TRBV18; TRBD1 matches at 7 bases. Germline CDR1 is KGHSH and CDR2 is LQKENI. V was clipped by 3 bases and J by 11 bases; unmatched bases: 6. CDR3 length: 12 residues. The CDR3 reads CASSPGQEGAFF. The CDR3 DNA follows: TGTGCCAGCTCACCCGGACAGGAGGGGGCTTTCTTT.

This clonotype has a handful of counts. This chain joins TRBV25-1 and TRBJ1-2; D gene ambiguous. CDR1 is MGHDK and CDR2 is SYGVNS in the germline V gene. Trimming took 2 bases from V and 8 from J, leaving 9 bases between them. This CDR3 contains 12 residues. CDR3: CASSEGRRGYTF. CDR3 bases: TGTGCCAGCAGTGAAGGAAGACGCGGCTACACCTTC.